Listed below are T cell receptor beta chains from one sample, sequenced in a study of shared clonotypes between healthy human individuals. Sequenced by immunoSEQ multiplex PCR; TCRdb stores in-frame clones only, minus some. This sample carries roughly 2 million clones, approximately 94% of them seen once, and the ten largest clones take around 1.1%. Material for sequencing was naive CD8+ T cells sorted from blood. The origin of the receptors is a man between 18 and 29 years old in good health. The CDR3 runs from the conserved cysteine through the conserved F or W. A D gene is named only where the DNA matches it firmly. Clone sizes are given selectively: once, few, many, or a class where the clone is expanded.

TRBV5-4	once	NA	TRBJ1-1	TGTGCCAGCAGCAGAATCCAGAACACTGAAGCTTTCTTT	CASSRIQNTEAFF
TRBV4-3	NA	NA	TRBJ2-7	TGCGCCAGCAGCCAAGAGGGTAGCGGCTACTACGAGCAGTACTTC	CASSQEGSGYYEQYF
TRBV4-3	NA	TRBD2	TRBJ2-7	TGCGCCAGCAGCCAGAGTAAAAGCGGGAGTAGTAGATACGAGCAGTACTTC	CASSQSKSGSSRYEQYF
TRBV10-3	NA	NA	TRBJ2-1	TGTGCCAGCGGTGTGGTACAGGGCTATAATGAGCAGTTCTTC	CASGVVQGYNEQFF
TRBV5-1	NA	TRBD1	TRBJ2-5	TGCGCCAGCAGCATGGAGGGACAGGGCAAAGAGACCCAGTACTTC	CASSMEGQGKETQYF
TRBV10-1	NA	NA	TRBJ2-7	TGCGCCAGCAGTGAAGGGACGGTGCAGTACTTC	CASSEGTVQYF
TRBV27	NA	NA	TRBJ2-5	TGTGCCAGCAGGCTAGGGGAGACCCAGTACTTC	CASRLGETQYF
TRBV21-1	NA	NA	TRBJ2-1	TGTGCCAGCAGCAAAGCCACAGGGGTGGACAATGAGCAGTTCTTC	CASSKATGVDNEQFF
TRBV2	NA	TRBD1	TRBJ2-7	TGTGCCAGCAGGGACAGGACCCAATACGAGCAGTACTTC	CASRDRTQYEQYF
TRBV6-5	NA	TRBD1	TRBJ1-2	TGTGCCAGCAGTAAAGACAGGGGTTTTGGCTACACCTTC	CASSKDRGFGYTF
TRBV27	NA	NA	TRBJ1-4	TGTGCCAGCAGTTTATCGGCCAGCTCGACTAATGAAAAACTGTTTTTT	CASSLSASSTNEKLFF
TRBV14	NA	NA	TRBJ2-1	TGTGCCAGCAGCCAAGCTACGGTCAATGAGCAGTTCTTC	CASSQATVNEQFF
TRBV9	NA	NA	TRBJ1-1	TGTGCCAGCAGCGTCGATGGGCGAGGGACTGAAGCTTTCTTT	CASSVDGRGTEAFF
TRBV5-1	NA	TRBD2	TRBJ2-7	TGCGCCAGCAGCTTGGAAGGGACTAGCGGCTACGAGCAGTACTTC	CASSLEGTSGYEQYF
TRBV2	NA	NA	TRBJ1-3	TGTGCCAGCATCTCCAGGGCCTCTGGAAACACCATATATTTT	CASISRASGNTIYF
TRBV7-9	NA	NA	TRBJ1-3	TGTGCCAGCAGGCATTCGGGAAACACCATATATTTT	CASRHSGNTIYF
TRBV7-2	NA	NA	TRBJ1-1	TGTGCCAGCAGCTTAGTTCCCCACACTGAAGCTTTCTTT	CASSLVPHTEAFF
TRBV5-5	NA	TRBD1	TRBJ1-5	TGTGCCAGCAGCCTTGGACAGGGTGATCAGCCCCAGCATTTT	CASSLGQGDQPQHF
TRBV15	NA	TRBD1	TRBJ2-7	TGTGCCACCAGCAGAGACCGGACAGGGGGGTACGAGCAGTACTTC	CATSRDRTGGYEQYF
TRBV27	NA	TRBD1	TRBJ2-7	TGTGCCAGCAGTTCAGGGGGCGCGGGCCGTCGGGACGAGCAGTACTTC	CASSSGGAGRRDEQYF
TRBV27	NA	NA	TRBJ1-6	TGTGCCAGCAGTTTAGTGGCGGCAGGTCCTCTACCCCTCCACTTT	CASSLVAAGPLPLHF
TRBV5-5	NA	NA	TRBJ2-1	TGTGCCAGCAGCTTGGCGGCATCCTACAATGAGCAGTTCTTC	CASSLAASYNEQFF
TRBV9	NA	NA	TRBJ2-7	TGTGCCAGCAGCGGACTAGTGCGCGACGAGCAGTACTTC	CASSGLVRDEQYF
TRBV28	NA	TRBD2	TRBJ2-7	TGTGCCAGCACCATCCACGGGGGGGAAGGGGAGCAGTACTTC	CASTIHGGEGEQYF
TRBV27	NA	NA	TRBJ2-7	TGTGCCAGCAGTTTAAATCAGGGCGGGAACGAGCAGTACTTC	CASSLNQGGNEQYF
TRBV6-5	once	NA	TRBJ2-5	TGTGCCAGCAGTTACTCGGGGGCGGTCCAAGAGACCCAGTACTTC	CASSYSGAVQETQYF
TRBV9	NA	NA	TRBJ2-7	TGTGCCAGCAGCGTAGGGCAGGGTCTTACCTACGAGCAGTACTTC	CASSVGQGLTYEQYF
TRBV19	NA	NA	TRBJ1-1	TGTGCCAGTAGGGGAGGGGGCACTGAAGCTTTCTTT	CASRGGGTEAFF
TRBV4-1	NA	TRBD1	TRBJ2-1	TGCGCCAGCAGCCACGTAACCGGGACAGGGTACAATGAGCAGTTCTTC	CASSHVTGTGYNEQFF
TRBV29-1	NA	TRBD2	TRBJ2-3	TGCAGCGTGACTAGCGGTAGCACAGATACGCAGTATTTT	CSVTSGSTDTQYF
TRBV10-3	NA	NA	TRBJ2-3	TGTGCCATCAGTGAGTCTTACGGCACAGATACGCAGTATTTT	CAISESYGTDTQYF
TRBV13	once	NA	TRBJ2-1	TGTGCCAGCAGCCCCCCCCAGGGCAATGAGCAGTTCTTC	CASSPPQGNEQFF
TRBV6-5	NA	NA	TRBJ1-2	TGTGCCAGCACTAGGACAGCGCCGAACTATGGCTACACCTTC	CASTRTAPNYGYTF
TRBV4-1	NA	TRBD2	TRBJ2-2	TGCGCCAGCAGCCAAGAACCGGCGGGGGCGAACACCGGGGAGCTGTTTTTT	CASSQEPAGANTGELFF
TRBV10-1	NA	NA	TRBJ2-3	TGCGCCAGCAGTGAAGCAGCGGGCAGCACAGATACGCAGTATTTT	CASSEAAGSTDTQYF
TRBV4-2	NA	NA	TRBJ1-5	TGTGCCAGCAGCCAAGTAGAGGGTAGCAATCAGCCCCAGCATTTT	CASSQVEGSNQPQHF
TRBV5-1	NA	TRBD1	TRBJ1-2	TGCGCCAGCAGTTTTGCAACCCCGGGACAGGACTATGGCTACACCTTC	CASSFATPGQDYGYTF
TRBV12-5	NA	TRBD2	TRBJ2-5	TGTGCTAGTGGTTTGCACGGACTAGCGGGCGAGACCCAGTACTTC	CASGLHGLAGETQYF
TRBV13	once	NA	TRBJ1-3	TGTGCCAGCAGCACCGGCGGGTCAGGAAACACCATATATTTT	CASSTGGSGNTIYF
TRBV6-5	NA	TRBD1	TRBJ1-5	TGTGCCAGCAGTTACTCAGGGACAGGGAATCAGCCCCAGCATTTT	CASSYSGTGNQPQHF
TRBV7-8	NA	NA	TRBJ2-7	TGTGCCAGCAGCTTAGTGACGGACTCCTACGAGCAGTACTTC	CASSLVTDSYEQYF
TRBV2	NA	NA	TRBJ2-2	TGTGCCAGCACCCCTCCCGGGCGGGGGAACACCGGGGAGCTGTTTTTT	CASTPPGRGNTGELFF